Presented here are 30 T cell receptor beta chains from one specimen sequenced in a study of identical twins. TCRdb processed the 5' RACE reads anew with MiXCR; each CDR3 protein has one entry. The table has about 150,000 distinct CDR3 sequences, approximately 4% seen once. Input material: memory T cells sorted from blood. The receptors derive from a young man in good health.

This clonotype was counted at least ten times. The CDR3 reads CSAWGEMNTEAFF. In DNA, the CDR3 is TGCAGCGCCTGGGGGGAGATGAACACTGAAGCTTTCTTT. The V gene is TRBV29-1, the J gene TRBJ1-1; TRBD1 might be the D (5 bases). Germline CDR1 SQVTM, CDR2 ANQGSEA. Trimming cost V 7 bases and J 0 bases, with 12 bases left between them. The CDR3 is made up of 13 amino acids.

This clonotype came up many times. V usage is TRBV27 and J usage is TRBJ1-1; 7 bases are a match to TRBD1. The junction had 10 bases not matched to a gene; V was cut back by 7 bases and J by 2 bases. CDR1 and CDR2 (germline): MNHEY, SMNVEV (reference sequence). The CDR3 runs 15 residues. CDR3 sequence (DNA): TGTGCCAGCAAGGAATACAGGGGATCTAACACTGAAGCTTTCTTT. Translating gives CASKEYRGSNTEAFF.

There are many counts of this clonotype. This chain joins TRBV2 and TRBJ1-2, with a possible D match to TRBD1 (6 bases). CDR3 length: 13 amino acids. Trimming took off 6 bases at V and 3 bases at J, with 11 bases between the two ends. CDR1 and CDR2 (germline): SNHLY, FYNNEI. The CDR3 region is CASSAGQHYGYTF. The CDR3 DNA reads as TGTGCCAGCAGCGCTGGACAGCACTATGGCTACACCTTC.

This clonotype was recorded many times. The J gene is TRBJ2-7, the V gene TRBV28, with D maybe TRBD2 (6 bases). The CDR3 is made up of 13 amino acids. Looked up from germline, CDR1 is MDHEN and CDR2 is SYDVKM. Trimming took 7 bases from V and 5 from J, leaving 15 bases between them. CDR3 in amino acids: CASIRRDPHEQYF. DNA for the CDR3: TGTGCCAGCATCCGGAGGGACCCCCACGAGCAGTACTTC.

This clonotype was seen ten or more times. The CDR3 region has the DNA TGTGCCAGCAGTCCACAGGGGCCTAAAAAATCACAGTACTTC. It translates to CASSPQGPKKSQYF. This chain connects TRBV12-3 or TRBV12-4 to TRBJ2-7, with 7 bases fitting TRBD1. V shed 5 bases and J 10 bases; nucleotides not matched to a gene: 14. The CDR3 covers 14 residues.

This clonotype was observed at least ten times. The V and J genes are TRBV5-1 and TRBJ2-2; maybe TRBD2 (6 bases). Germline-derived CDR1 and CDR2 are SGHRS and YFSETQ. Trimming left V 4 bases short and J 3 bases short, with 16 bases between. The CDR3 consists of 16 residues. The chain's CDR3 is CASSLEREFDTGELFF. The CDR3 nucleotides are TGCGCCAGCAGCCTGGAACGGGAGTTCGACACCGGGGAGCTGTTTTTT.

This clonotype was seen at least ten times. This chain joins TRBV5-1 and TRBJ1-2; D remains ambiguous. CDR3 length: 13 amino acids. CDR1 SGHRS and CDR2 YFSETQ come from the germline V gene. V was trimmed by 1 base and J by 4 bases, leaving 8 bases between them. CDR3: CASSLSSGYGYTF. The DNA for the CDR3 is TGCGCCAGCAGCTTGTCAAGTGGCTATGGCTACACCTTC.

This clonotype was counted at least ten times. V usage is TRBV19 and J usage is TRBJ1-1, with D possibly matching TRBD1 (5 bases). The CDR3 is made up of 13 amino acids. The germline V gene encodes CDR1 LNHDA and CDR2 SQIVND (reference sequence). Between the trimmed V and J ends, which lost 7 bases and 1 base, there was a span of 10 bases. This CDR3 reads CASNPTANTEAFF. CDR3 coding DNA: TGTGCCAGTAACCCGACAGCGAACACTGAAGCTTTCTTT.

This clonotype was counted at least ten times. The chain joins TRBV10-3 to TRBJ2-1; 9 bases are a match to TRBD2. Trimming took 3 bases from V and 2 from J; bases not matched to a gene: 8. Germline assignment: CDR1 ENHRY and CDR2 SYGVKD. The CDR3 sequence is 17 residues long. In DNA form, the CDR3 reads TGTGCCATCAGTGAAAGGACTAGCGCGGTCGCCTACAATGAGCAGTTCTTC. Its protein product is CAISERTSAVAYNEQFF.

This clonotype appeared many times. The J gene is TRBJ2-1, the V gene TRBV5-1; the D is unclear. This CDR3 has 13 amino acids. Per germline, CDR1 SGHRS and CDR2 YFSETQ. Trimming stripped 1 base from V and 7 bases from J, with 9 bases between. The chain's CDR3 is CASSLFNGNEQFF. The CDR3 DNA is TGCGCCAGCAGCTTGTTCAATGGAAATGAGCAGTTCTTC.

The table lists this clonotype with many counts. The CDR3: CAISESQQRRETQYF. The DNA for the CDR3 is TGTGCCATCAGTGAGTCACAGCAGCGCCGAGAGACCCAGTACTTC. This chain uses TRBV10-3 with TRBJ2-5, with D unclear. The ends were cut back, 0 bases at V and 4 bases at J, with 12 bases in the middle. In germline, CDR1 is ENHRY, CDR2 SYGVKD. The CDR3 covers 15 residues.

This clonotype was detected ten times or more. This chain links TRBV11-1 with TRBJ2-2; tentatively, D is TRBD2 (5 bases). CDR1 SGHAT and CDR2 FQDESV come from the germline V gene (reference sequence). Trimming took off 5 bases at V and 6 bases at J, with 10 bases between the two ends. The CDR3 runs to 13 residues. CDR3 bases: TGTGCCAGCAGCCCAGCGGTTCCCGGGGAGCTGTTTTTT. It specifies CASSPAVPGELFF.

There are many counts of this clonotype. The chain recombines TRBV6-1 with TRBJ2-1; D remains unclear. The CDR3 runs 17 residues. With 8 bases removed from V and 0 bases from J, the gap between germline ends came to 20 bases. CDR1 and CDR2 from the germline V gene are MNHNS and SASEGT. CDR3 sequence: CASLGSPPISSYNEQFF. In DNA, the CDR3 is TGTGCCAGCCTCGGCAGTCCACCCATCAGCTCCTACAATGAGCAGTTCTTC.

This clonotype was picked up many times. The rearrangement uses TRBV24-1 and TRBJ2-2; TRBD1 matches 9 bases. Germline V gives CDR1 KGHDR, CDR2 SFDVKD. Unmatched junction bases numbered 13, after V lost 5 bases and J lost 7 bases. This CDR3 is 17 amino acids long. The CDR3 DNA sequence: TGTGCCACCAGTGTTCAGCCTGGACAGGGGCGGGTCGGGGAGCTGTTTTTT. This gives the protein CATSVQPGQGRVGELFF.

This clonotype was detected ten times or more. The chain has TRBV7-2 and TRBJ2-3; D gene ambiguous. The CDR3 runs 13 residues. The germline V gene has CDR1 SGHTA and CDR2 FQGNSA. V was clipped by 4 bases and J by 2 bases, with 7 bases between them. CDR3 nucleotide sequence: TGTGCCAGCAGCTCCTCAAACACAGATACGCAGTATTTT. Its protein is CASSSSNTDTQYF.

This clonotype was recorded many times. V and J are TRBV24-1 and TRBJ2-3; 9 nucleotides align to TRBD1. The CDR3 totals 15 residues. CDR1 and CDR2 (germline): KGHDR, SFDVKD. The trim removed 4 bases at V and 3 bases at J, leaving 4 bases unmatched. The DNA for the CDR3 is TGTGCCACCAGTGAGACAGGACAGGGGACAGATACGCAGTATTTT. It yields the protein CATSETGQGTDTQYF.

The chain combines TRBV15 with TRBJ2-2, with 9 bases that match TRBD1. CDR1 is LNHNV and CDR2 is YYDKDF in the germline V gene (reference sequence). The CDR3 covers 18 residues. J was trimmed by 1 base and V by 4 bases; bases with no gene match: 10. The DNA for the CDR3 is TGTGCCACCAGCACAACGGGACAGGGTGTTTGGAACACCGGGGAGCTGTTTTTT. Its protein is CATSTTGQGVWNTGELFF.

This clonotype was recorded at least ten times. The chain couples TRBV9 to TRBJ2-5; 7 bases line up with TRBD1. Trimming at V came to 1 base and at J to 4 bases, leaving 10 bases not matched to a gene. This CDR3 spans 16 amino acids. CDR1 SGDLS and CDR2 YYNGEE come from the germline V gene. CDR3 DNA: TGTGCCAGCAGCGTACAAACAGGGGCCTGGGGAGAGACCCAGTACTTC. Residues: CASSVQTGAWGETQYF.

This clonotype occurred many times. The chain couples TRBV10-3 to TRBJ2-1, with D maybe TRBD1 (6 bases). Germline CDR1 ENHRY, CDR2 SYGVKD. Trimming pared 10 bases from V and 6 bases from J, leaving 22 bases between. This CDR3 comprises 15 residues. CDR3 DNA: TGTGCCACCTCCCGAGGGACACCCGCTGCCAATGAGCAGTTCTTC. Its protein product is CATSRGTPAANEQFF.

This clonotype was counted many times. The V and J genes are TRBV4-2 and TRBJ1-2, with TRBD1 matching 10 bases. The V and J ends lost 5 bases and 7 bases, in that order; junction bases with no gene match: 10. Germline CDR1 LGHNA, CDR2 YNFKEQ. The CDR3 loop spans 15 amino acids. In DNA form, the CDR3 reads TGTGCCAGCAGCTTTTTGGGACAGGGGAATCCTGGCTACACCTTC. As protein: CASSFLGQGNPGYTF.

This clonotype occurred many times. Germline and junction disagree at one end, which may indicate a read error. The chain employs TRBV5-1 and TRBJ1-2; perhaps TRBD1 as D (6 bases). This CDR3 has 13 amino acids. Per the germline V gene, CDR1 is SGHRS and CDR2 is YFSETQ. The CDR3, as DNA: TGTGCCAGCAGTTTGGACAGAAACTATGGCTACACCTTC. Residues: CASSLDRNYGYTF.

This clonotype was seen repeatedly, ten times or more. The chain joins TRBV2 to TRBJ2-2; D not certain. The CDR3 has 13 amino acids. Germline assignment: CDR1 SNHLY and CDR2 FYNNEI. Trimming pared 8 bases from V and 1 base from J, leaving 8 bases between. The CDR3 DNA sequence: TGTGCCAGCGGCAAGGAGAACACCGGGGAGCTGTTTTTT. This gives the protein CASGKENTGELFF. The entire variable domain, with the rest obtained from reference TRBV2 and TRBJ2-2, is as follows: EPEVTQTPSHQVTQMGQEVILRCVPISNHLYFYWYRQILGQKVEFLVSFYNNEISEKSEIFDDQFSVERPDGSNFTLKIRSTKLEDSAMYFCASGKENTGELFFGEGSRLTVL.

This clonotype was counted ten times or more. This chain uses TRBV13 with TRBJ2-1; 13 bases are a match to TRBD2. Germline V lookup: CDR1 PRHDT, CDR2 FYEKMQ (reference sequence). The V gene end was trimmed by 5 bases and the J gene end by 9 bases; junction bases not matched to a gene: 7. This CDR3 is built from 15 residues. The CDR3 DNA is TGTGCCAGCAGCCTCAGGACTAGCGGGGGCGCTGAGCAGTTCTTC. It yields the protein CASSLRTSGGAEQFF.

Many counts were recorded for this clonotype. This chain connects TRBV29-1 to TRBJ2-5; no clear D. CDR3 length: 12 residues. The ends were cut back, 4 bases at V and 2 bases at J, with 8 bases in the middle. Germline CDR1 and CDR2: SQVTM and ANQGSEA. The CDR3 is CSVASYQETQYF. The CDR3 bases are TGCAGCGTTGCCAGTTATCAAGAGACCCAGTACTTC.

The rearrangement uses TRBV20-1 and TRBJ2-7; 8 bases match TRBD2. This CDR3 is built from 13 residues. V lost 6 bases to trimming and J lost 2 bases; unmatched junction nucleotides: 6. CDR1 is DFQATT, CDR2 SNEGSKA, per germline (reference sequence). This chain's CDR3 is CSAGLAPTYEQYF. The CDR3 DNA is TGCAGTGCCGGACTAGCCCCCACCTACGAGCAGTACTTC.

Many counts were recorded for this clonotype. The V gene is TRBV20-1, the J gene TRBJ2-7; tentatively, D is TRBD1 (6 bases). The CDR3 loop spans 11 amino acids. CDR1 DFQATT and CDR2 SNEGSKA come from the germline V gene (reference sequence). The V end was cut by 5 bases, the J end by 4 bases, with 9 bases between. For the CDR3, the DNA is TGCAGTGCTGCTACAGGGTACGAGCAGTACTTC. Translation: CSAATGYEQYF.

The sample holds a few counts of this clonotype. CDR3 coding DNA: TGCGCCAGCAGCCCCCTCGGGACAGGGAACCACAATGAGCAGTTCTTC. Translating gives CASSPLGTGNHNEQFF. This chain uses TRBV5-1 with TRBJ2-1; TRBD1 aligns across 9 bases. The CDR3 runs to 16 residues. Trimming at V came to 4 bases and at J to 5 bases, leaving 10 bases not matched to a gene. In germline, CDR1 is SGHRS, CDR2 YFSETQ.

This clonotype has just a few counts. The CDR3 sequence: CASRPSSGRGWFF. CDR3 nucleotide sequence: TGTGCCAGCAGGCCGTCGAGCGGGAGAGGTTGGTTCTTC. This sequence joins TRBV6-1 and TRBJ2-1, with 8 positions matching TRBD2. V was clipped by 6 bases and J by 15 bases; unmatched bases: 13. Germline V gene data show CDR1 as MNHNS and CDR2 as SASEGT. The CDR3 loop spans 13 amino acids.

This clonotype was seen ten or more times. V and J are TRBV29-1 and TRBJ2-5; tentatively, D is TRBD2 (5 bases). There are 14 residues in the CDR3. The germline V gene encodes CDR1 SQVTM and CDR2 ANQGSEA. V lost 5 bases, J lost 1 base, and 14 bases lay in between. This CDR3 reads CSVKKTNSQETQYF. The CDR3 coding sequence is TGCAGCGTTAAAAAGACTAACAGCCAAGAGACCCAGTACTTC.

This clonotype occurred many times. The chain carries TRBV6-1 and TRBJ2-5; TRBD1 aligns across 11 bases. V shed 6 bases and J 5 bases; nucleotides not matched to a gene: 8. Germline CDR1 MNHNS, CDR2 SASEGT. The CDR3 is 15 amino acids. CDR3: CASRDRDRGYETQYF. The CDR3 nucleotides are TGTGCCAGCAGAGACCGGGACAGGGGGTACGAGACCCAGTACTTC.